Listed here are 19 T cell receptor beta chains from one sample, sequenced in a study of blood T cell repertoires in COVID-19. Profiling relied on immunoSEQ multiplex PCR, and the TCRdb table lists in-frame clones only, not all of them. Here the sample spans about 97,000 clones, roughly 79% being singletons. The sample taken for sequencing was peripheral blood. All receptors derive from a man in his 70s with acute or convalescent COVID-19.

CDR3 nucleotides: TGTGCCAGCACCAGTTCTTTCAATTCACCCCTCCACTTT. Translated: CASTSSFNSPLHF. This chain joins TRBV2 and TRBJ1-6; D gene unclear. The germline V and J ends were trimmed by 7 bases and 7 bases, with 11 bases remaining between them. This CDR3 has 13 residues. Per germline, CDR1 SNHLY and CDR2 FYNNEI.

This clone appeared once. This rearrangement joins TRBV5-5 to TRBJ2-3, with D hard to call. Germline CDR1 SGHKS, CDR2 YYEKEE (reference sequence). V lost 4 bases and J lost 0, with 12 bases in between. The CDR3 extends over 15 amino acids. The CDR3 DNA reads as TGTGCCAGCAGCCCCGACTTGGCAAGCACAGATACGCAGTATTTT. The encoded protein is CASSPDLASTDTQYF.

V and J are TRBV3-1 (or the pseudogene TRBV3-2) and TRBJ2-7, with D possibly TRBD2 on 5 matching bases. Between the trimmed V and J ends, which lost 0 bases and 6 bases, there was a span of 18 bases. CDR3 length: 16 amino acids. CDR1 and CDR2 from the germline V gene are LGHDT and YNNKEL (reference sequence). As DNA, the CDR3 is TGTGCCAGCAGCCAAGATGGCGGCGAGGGAGACTGCGAGCAGTACTTC. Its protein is CASSQDGGEGDCEQYF.

The CDR3 DNA is TGTGCCAGCAGCCCTCGGCAGACAGAACAAGAGACCCAGTACTTC. Encoded protein: CASSPRQTEQETQYF. The J gene is TRBJ2-5, the V gene TRBV9; possible D gene TRBD1, 5 bases. Germline CDR1 reads SGDLS; CDR2 reads YYNGEE. The CDR3 covers 15 residues. V lost 4 bases to trimming and J lost 2 bases, with 15 bases between them.

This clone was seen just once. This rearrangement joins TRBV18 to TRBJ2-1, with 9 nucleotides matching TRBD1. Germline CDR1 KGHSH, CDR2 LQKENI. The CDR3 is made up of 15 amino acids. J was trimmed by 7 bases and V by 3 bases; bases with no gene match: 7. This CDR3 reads CASSPSRTGVNEQFF. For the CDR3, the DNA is TGTGCCAGCTCACCTTCCCGGACAGGGGTGAATGAGCAGTTCTTC.

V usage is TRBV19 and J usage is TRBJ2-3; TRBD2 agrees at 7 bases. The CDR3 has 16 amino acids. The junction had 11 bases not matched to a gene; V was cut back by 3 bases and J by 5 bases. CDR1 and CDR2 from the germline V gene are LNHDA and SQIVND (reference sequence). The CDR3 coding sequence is TGTGCCAGTAGTATCCTTCGACTAGCCTCCGGAGATACGCAGTATTTT. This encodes CASSILRLASGDTQYF.

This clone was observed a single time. CDR3 nucleotides: TGTGCCTGGAGTAGGGACTCGGCCTACGAGCAGTACTTC. Translated, it gives CAWSRDSAYEQYF. The V gene is TRBV30, the J gene TRBJ2-7; D perhaps matches TRBD2 (6 bases). The CDR3 runs 13 residues. The V gene lost 2 bases and the J gene lost 2 bases, with 10 bases spanning the gap. The germline V gene has CDR1 GTSNPN and CDR2 SVGIG (reference sequence). The variable domain in full, completed from reference TRBV30 and TRBJ2-7, reads SQTIHQWPATLVQPVGSPLSLECTVEGTSNPNLYWYRQAAGRGLQLLFYSVGIGQISSEVPQNLSASRPQDRQFILSSKKLLLSDSGFYLCAWSRDSAYEQYFGPGTRLTVT.

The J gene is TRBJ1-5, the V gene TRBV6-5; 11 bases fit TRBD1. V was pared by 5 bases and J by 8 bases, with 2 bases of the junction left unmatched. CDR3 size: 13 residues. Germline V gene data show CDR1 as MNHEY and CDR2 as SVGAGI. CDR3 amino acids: CASSRDRGEPQHF. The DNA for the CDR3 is TGTGCCAGCAGTCGGGACAGGGGGGAGCCCCAGCATTTT.

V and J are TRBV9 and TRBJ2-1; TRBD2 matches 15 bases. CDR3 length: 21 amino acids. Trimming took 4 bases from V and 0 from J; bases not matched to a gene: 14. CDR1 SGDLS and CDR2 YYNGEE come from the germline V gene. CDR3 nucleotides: TGTGCCAGCAGCACACTTCTGGGACTAGCGGGGGGCCGGGGCTCCTACAATGAGCAGTTCTTC. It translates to CASSTLLGLAGGRGSYNEQFF. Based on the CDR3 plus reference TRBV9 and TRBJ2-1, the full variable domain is DSGVTQTPKHLITATGQRVTLRCSPRSGDLSVYWYQQSLDQGLQFLIQYYNGEERAKGNILERFSAQQFPDLHSELNLSSLELGDSALYFCASSTLLGLAGGRGSYNEQFFGPGTRLTVL.

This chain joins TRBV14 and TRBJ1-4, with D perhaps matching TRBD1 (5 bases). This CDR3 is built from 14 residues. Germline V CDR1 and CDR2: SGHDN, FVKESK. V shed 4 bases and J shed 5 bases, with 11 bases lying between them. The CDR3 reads CASSPGPVNEKLFF. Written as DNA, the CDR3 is TGTGCCAGCAGCCCAGGGCCCGTAAATGAAAAACTGTTTTTT.

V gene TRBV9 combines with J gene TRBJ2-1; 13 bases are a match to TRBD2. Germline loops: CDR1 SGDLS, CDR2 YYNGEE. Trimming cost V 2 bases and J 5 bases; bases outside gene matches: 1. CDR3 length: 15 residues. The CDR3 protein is CASSVGLAGDNEQFF. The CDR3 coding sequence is TGTGCCAGCAGCGTTGGACTAGCGGGGGACAATGAGCAGTTCTTC.

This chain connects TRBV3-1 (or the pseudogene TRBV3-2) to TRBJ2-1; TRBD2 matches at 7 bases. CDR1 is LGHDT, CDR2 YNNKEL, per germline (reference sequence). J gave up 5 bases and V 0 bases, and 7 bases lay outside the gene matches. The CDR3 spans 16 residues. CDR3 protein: CASSQEGRAGHNEQFF. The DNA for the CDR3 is TGTGCCAGCAGCCAAGAGGGGCGAGCGGGGCACAATGAGCAGTTCTTC.

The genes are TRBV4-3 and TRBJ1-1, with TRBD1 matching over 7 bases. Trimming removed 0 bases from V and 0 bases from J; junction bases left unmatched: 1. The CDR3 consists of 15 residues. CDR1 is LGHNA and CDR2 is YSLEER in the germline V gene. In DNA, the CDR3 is TGCGCCAGCAGCCAAGAGACAGGGATGAACACTGAAGCTTTCTTT. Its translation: CASSQETGMNTEAFF.

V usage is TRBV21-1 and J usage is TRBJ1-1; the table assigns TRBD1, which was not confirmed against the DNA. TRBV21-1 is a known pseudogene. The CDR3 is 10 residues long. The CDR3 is CARIQGKAFF. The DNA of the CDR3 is TGTGCCAGAATACAGGGTAAAGCTTTCTTT.

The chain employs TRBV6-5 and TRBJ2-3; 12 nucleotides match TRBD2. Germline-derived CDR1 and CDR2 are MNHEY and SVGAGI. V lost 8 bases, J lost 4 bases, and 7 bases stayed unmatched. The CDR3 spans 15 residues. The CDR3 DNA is TGTGCCAGCGCGATTGCTAGCGGGAGGGCAGATACGCAGTATTTT. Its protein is CASAIASGRADTQYF.

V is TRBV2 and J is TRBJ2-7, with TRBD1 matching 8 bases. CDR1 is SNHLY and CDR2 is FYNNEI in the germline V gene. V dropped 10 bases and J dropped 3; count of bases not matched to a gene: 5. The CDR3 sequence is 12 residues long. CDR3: CATQGQVYEQYF. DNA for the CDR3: TGTGCCACCCAGGGACAGGTCTACGAGCAGTACTTC.

The CDR3 sequence: CASSLAGGSSYEQYF. DNA of the CDR3: TGTGCCAGCAGTTTAGCGGGGGGCAGCTCCTACGAGCAGTACTTC. This chain joins TRBV28 and TRBJ2-7; 8 bases are a match to TRBD2. The CDR3 extends over 15 amino acids. Germline loops: CDR1 MDHEN, CDR2 SYDVKM. V shed 2 bases, J shed 0 bases, and the junction held 3 bases outside the gene matches. The variable domain in full, completed from reference TRBV28 and TRBJ2-7, reads DVKVTQSSRYLVKRTGEKVFLECVQDMDHENMFWYRQDPGLGLRLIYFSYDVKMKEKGDIPEGYSVSREKKERFSLILESASTNQTSMYLCASSLAGGSSYEQYFGPGTRLTVT.

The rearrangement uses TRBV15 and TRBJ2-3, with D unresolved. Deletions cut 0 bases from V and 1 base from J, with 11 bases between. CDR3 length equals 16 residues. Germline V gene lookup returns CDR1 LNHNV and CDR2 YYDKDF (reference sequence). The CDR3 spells CATSRDLGTRTDTQYF. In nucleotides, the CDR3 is TGTGCCACCAGCAGAGATCTAGGCACCCGCACAGATACGCAGTATTTT.

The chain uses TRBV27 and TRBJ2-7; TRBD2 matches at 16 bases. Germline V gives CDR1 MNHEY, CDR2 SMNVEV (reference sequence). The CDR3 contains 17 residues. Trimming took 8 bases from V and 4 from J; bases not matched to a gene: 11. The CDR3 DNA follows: TGTGCCAGCCTACCTGGGACTAGCGGGAGGGGTGTGTACGAGCAGTACTTC. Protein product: CASLPGTSGRGVYEQYF.